This T cell receptor (beta chain) was found in a study of blood T cell repertoires in COVID-19. Overall study context: The United States, Italy and Spain were the sources of the acute and convalescent COVID-19 samples. The cDNA or gDNA used as material had been derived from T cells, B-cell-depleted T cells, or PBMCs.

Study processing details: Reference gene primer amplification gave estimated nucleated cell counts. The data were produced by immunoSEQ multiplex PCR, yet TCRdb's version contains in-frame clones alone and is incomplete. The V and J calls and clone size are taken from that table; D and trimming were inferred from the DNA. The sample has 60,000 to 80,000 clones; about 82% are singletons. The sequenced material came from peripheral blood. This receptor was identified in a man aged 45-65 years with acute or convalescent COVID-19.

CDR3 in DNA: TGTGCCAGTAGTTCCCGGGGGGGCCAGGATACGCAGTATTTT. Translating gives CASSSRGGQDTQYF. The chain uses TRBV19 and TRBJ2-3, with 8 nucleotides matching TRBD2. J was trimmed by 6 bases and V by 5 bases; bases with no gene match: 7. The CDR3 consists of 14 residues. The V gene's germline CDR1 is LNHDA and CDR2 SQIVND (reference sequence).